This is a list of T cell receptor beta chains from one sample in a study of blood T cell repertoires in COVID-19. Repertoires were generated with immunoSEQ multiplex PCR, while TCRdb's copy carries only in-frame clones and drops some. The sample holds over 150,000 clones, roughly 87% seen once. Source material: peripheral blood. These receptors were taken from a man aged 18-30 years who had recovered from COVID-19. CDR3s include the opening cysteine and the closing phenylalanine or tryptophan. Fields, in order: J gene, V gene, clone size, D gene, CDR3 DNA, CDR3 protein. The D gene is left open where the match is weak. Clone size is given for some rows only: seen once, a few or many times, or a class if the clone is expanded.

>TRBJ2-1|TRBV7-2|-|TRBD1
TGTGCCAGCAGCCCCCGACAGGGGGCCCACAATGAGCAGTTCTTC
CASSPRQGAHNEQFF
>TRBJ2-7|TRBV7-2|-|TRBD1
TGTGCCAGCAGCTCGGGACAGTCTCCGACCTACGAGCAGTACTTC
CASSSGQSPTYEQYF
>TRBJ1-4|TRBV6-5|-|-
TGTGCCAGCAGTACCCCGACGACTACTAATGAAAAACTGTTTTTT
CASSTPTTTNEKLFF
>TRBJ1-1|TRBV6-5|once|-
TGTGCCAGCAGTTACTCGAGACAGGTGGCTGAAGCTTTCTTT
CASSYSRQVAEAFF
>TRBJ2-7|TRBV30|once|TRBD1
TGTGCCTCACCCGGGACAGGGGGCTTTGGGGCAATCTGGAGCTCCTACGAGCAGTACTTC
CASPGTGGFGAIWSSYEQYF
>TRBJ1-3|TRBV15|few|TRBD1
TGTGCCACCAGCAGGATGGACAGGGACCTCTCTGGAAACACCATATATTTT
CATSRMDRDLSGNTIYF
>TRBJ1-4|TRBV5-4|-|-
TGTGCCAGCAGCCCGACAGGAACTAATGAAAAACTGTTTTTT
CASSPTGTNEKLFF
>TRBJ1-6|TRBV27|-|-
TGTGCCAGCACCCCGGACAGTCGCAATTCACCCCTCCACTTT
CASTPDSRNSPLHF
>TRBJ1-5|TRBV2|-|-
TGTGCCAGCAGAGGACAGCCTAATCAGCCCCAGCATTTT
CASRGQPNQPQHF
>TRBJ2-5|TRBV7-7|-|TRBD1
TGTGCTAGCAGCCGTGTAGGACAGGTCGGGGAGACCCAGTACTTC
CASSRVGQVGETQYF
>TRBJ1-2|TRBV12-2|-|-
TGTGCAAGTCGCTTCTACCTCGGCTATGGCTACACCTTC
CASRFYLGYGYTF
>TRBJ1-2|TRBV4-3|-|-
TGCGCCAGCAGCCCCCATGCCGACACCTATGGCTACACCTTC
CASSPHADTYGYTF
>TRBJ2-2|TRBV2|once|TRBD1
TGTGCCAGCAAATCGGACAGGGGAAGCCCCGGGGAGCTGTTTTTT
CASKSDRGSPGELFF
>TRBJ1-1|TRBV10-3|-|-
TGTGCCATCAGATCGGAGTTGAACACTGAAGCTTTCTTT
CAIRSELNTEAFF
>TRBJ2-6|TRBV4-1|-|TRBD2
TGCGCCAGCAGCCAAGCCCAGCGGGGCGGGGCCAACGTCCTGACTTTC
CASSQAQRGGANVLTF
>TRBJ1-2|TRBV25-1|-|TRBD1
TGTGCCAGCAGCGCTACTCAAGGACAGGCCTTTGGCGATGGCTACACCTTC
CASSATQGQAFGDGYTF
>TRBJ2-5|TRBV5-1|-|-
TGCGCCAGCAGCTTTTCGTTTAGCGAGCAAGAGACCCAGTACTTC
CASSFSFSEQETQYF
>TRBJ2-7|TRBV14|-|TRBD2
TGTGCCAGCAGCCAGAGGGGACTAGCGGGGTCCTACGAGCAGTACTTC
CASSQRGLAGSYEQYF
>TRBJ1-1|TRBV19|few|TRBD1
TGTGCCAGTAGTATACCGCGGACAGGGAGGTCTGAAGCTTTCTTT
CASSIPRTGRSEAFF
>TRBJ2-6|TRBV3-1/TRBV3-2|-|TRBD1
TGTGCCAGCAGCCCGGGGACAGGGGGGGCCAACGTCCTGACTTTC
CASSPGTGGANVLTF
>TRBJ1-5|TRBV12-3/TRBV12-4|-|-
TGTGCCAGCAGTTTAGGGACTGATCAGCCCCAGCATTTT
CASSLGTDQPQHF
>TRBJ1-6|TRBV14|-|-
TGTGCCAGCAGCCAAGTTGGAGGGTTGAAGAATTCACCCCTCCACTTT
CASSQVGGLKNSPLHF
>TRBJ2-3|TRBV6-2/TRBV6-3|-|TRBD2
TGTGCCAGCAGTTCTTACCTAGGACTAGCGGGCACAGATACGCAGTATTTT
CASSSYLGLAGTDTQYF
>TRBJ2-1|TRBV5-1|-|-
TGCGCCAGCAGCTTGGCCGGGGTTTCCCCCCCCAATGAGCAGTTCTTC
CASSLAGVSPPNEQFF
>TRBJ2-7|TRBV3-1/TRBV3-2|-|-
TGTGCCAGCAGCCAGGATATGACACCTCTTCAGGAGCAGTACTTC
CASSQDMTPLQEQYF
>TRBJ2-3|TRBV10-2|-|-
TGCGCCAGCAGCCGACAGATTGAAGCAGATACGCAGTATTTT
CASSRQIEADTQYF
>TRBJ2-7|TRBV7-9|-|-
TGTGCCAGCAGCTACAGATCCTACGAGCAGTACTTC
CASSYRSYEQYF
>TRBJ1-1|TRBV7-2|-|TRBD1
TGTGCCAGCAGTCATACAGGGGACGGCACTGAAGCTTTCTTT
CASSHTGDGTEAFF
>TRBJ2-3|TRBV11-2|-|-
TGTGCCAGCAGCTCGAACCCTACGGCCTTAGGGGGCACAGATACGCAGTATTTT
CASSSNPTALGGTDTQYF
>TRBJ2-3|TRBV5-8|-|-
TGTGCCAGCAGCCCGGGAAACATGGGAGATACGCAGTATTTT
CASSPGNMGDTQYF
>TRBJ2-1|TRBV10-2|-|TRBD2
TGCGCCAGCAGTGAGTGGACTAGCGGGATCAATGAGCAGTTCTTC
CASSEWTSGINEQFF
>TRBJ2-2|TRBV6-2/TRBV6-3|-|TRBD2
TGTGCCAGCAGTCTTCTAGCGGGGAACACCGGGGAGCTGTTTTTT
CASSLLAGNTGELFF
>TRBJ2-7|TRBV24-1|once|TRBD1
TGTGCCACCAGTGATTTAGGGGACAGGGGTACCTACGAGCAGTACTTC
CATSDLGDRGTYEQYF
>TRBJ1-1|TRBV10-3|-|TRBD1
TGTGCCATCAGTGGACAGGGACAGGTCACTGAAGCTTTCTTT
CAISGQGQVTEAFF
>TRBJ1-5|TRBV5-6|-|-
TGTGCCAGCAGCCCAGGGTGGGGTAGCAATCAGCCCCAGCATTTT
CASSPGWGSNQPQHF
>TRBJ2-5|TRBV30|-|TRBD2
TGTGCCTGGAGTGTCTCGGGGGGGGAGACCCAGTACTTC
CAWSVSGGETQYF
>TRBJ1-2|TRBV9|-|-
TGTGCCAGCAGCGCGAGTCCTCGGGCCGGAGGTAGCTATGGCTACACCTTC
CASSASPRAGGSYGYTF
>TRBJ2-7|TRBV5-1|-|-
TGCGCCAGCAGCTTAACGGGATCTTCGATGCAGTACTTC
CASSLTGSSMQYF
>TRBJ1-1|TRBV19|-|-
TGTGCCAGCCAAAATCTGGGGGGTAGCACTGAAGCTTTCTTT
CASQNLGGSTEAFF
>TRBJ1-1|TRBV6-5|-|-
TGTGCCAGCAGTTACACAGAGATGAACACTGAAGCTTTCTTT
CASSYTEMNTEAFF
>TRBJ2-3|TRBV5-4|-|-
TGTGCCAGCAGCTTACTCACAGATACGCAGTATTTT
CASSLLTDTQYF
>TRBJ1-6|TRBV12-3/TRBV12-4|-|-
TGTGCCAGCAGTTTCGGCGGTAATTCACCCCTCCACTTT
CASSFGGNSPLHF
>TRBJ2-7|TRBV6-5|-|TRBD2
TGTGCCAGCGCCGAGGGGACTAGCGGGAGGAACGAGCAGTACTTC
CASAEGTSGRNEQYF
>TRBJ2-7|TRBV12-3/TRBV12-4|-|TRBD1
TGTGCCAGCGGGACAGTATACGAGCAGTACTTC
CASGTVYEQYF
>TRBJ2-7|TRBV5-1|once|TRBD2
TGCGCCAGCAGCCCTCTAGCGGGAGGGTCCTACGAGCAGTACTTC
CASSPLAGGSYEQYF
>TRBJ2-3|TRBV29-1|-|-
TGCAGCGTTGGTCGGGACCCGGGGGAACCGCAGTATTTT
CSVGRDPGEPQYF
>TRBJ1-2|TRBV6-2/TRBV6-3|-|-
TGTGCCAGCAGTGCCGGGGGAGCGAGGGGCTACACCTTC
CASSAGGARGYTF